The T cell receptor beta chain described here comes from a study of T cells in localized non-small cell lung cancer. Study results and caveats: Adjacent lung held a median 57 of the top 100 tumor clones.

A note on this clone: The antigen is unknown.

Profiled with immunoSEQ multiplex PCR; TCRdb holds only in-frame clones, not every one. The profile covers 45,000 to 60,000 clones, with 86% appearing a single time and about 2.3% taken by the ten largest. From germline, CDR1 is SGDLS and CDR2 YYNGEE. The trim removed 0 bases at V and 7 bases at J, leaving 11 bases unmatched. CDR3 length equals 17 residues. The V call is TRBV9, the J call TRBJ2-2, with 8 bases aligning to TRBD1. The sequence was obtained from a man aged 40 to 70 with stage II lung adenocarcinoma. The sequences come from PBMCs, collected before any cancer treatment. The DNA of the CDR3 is TGTGCCAGCAGCGTAGCGGGACAGGTATCCTATGGCGGGGAGCTGTTTTTT. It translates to CASSVAGQVSYGGELFF.